Sequencing of this TCR beta chain was carried out in a study of beta chain features in type 1 diabetes. For the study at large: The examined sorted cells totaled under 120 million across samples. Whole-study findings and limits: Cells expressing TCR highly could be over-represented by cDNA sequencing. Type 1 diabetes patients had moderately but significantly shorter TCRB CDR3s in all four CD4+ subsets.

Trimming took 2 bases from V and 1 from J; bases not matched to a gene: 6. The CDR3 has 16 residues. The V gene's germline CDR1 is SGHNT and CDR2 YYREEE (reference sequence). The isolated RNA, all of it, was reverse transcribed, so expressed TCRB transcripts were what got sequenced. Profiling relied on immunoSEQ multiplex PCR, and the TCRdb table lists in-frame clones only, not all of them. This sample has hundreds of thousands of clones, with roughly a sixth found just once. About this clone itself: The target antigen is unknown.

The chain recombines TRBV5-4 with TRBJ1-3, with 7 bases fitting TRBD1. The clonotype comes from a man between 18 and 35 years old in good health. The sequencing input was naive CD4+ T cells from blood. CDR3 sequence: CASSLEGAKSGNTIYF. CDR3 DNA sequence: TGTGCCAGCAGCTTAGAGGGGGCAAAGTCTGGAAACACCATATATTTT.